Listed here are 24 T cell receptor beta chains from one sample, sequenced in a study of CD8 T cells in ankylosing spondylitis. The study's findings and limits: Several highly homologous variants formed a TCR beta motif that appeared characteristic of ankylosing spondylitis blood.

From the 5' RACE reads, TCRdb called clonotypes with MiXCR, one entry per CDR3 protein. Of under 450,000 distinct CDR3 sequences detected, 17% appear once; the ten largest clones hold approximately 1%. Their recognized antigens are unknown. Sequencing was performed on blood, either unsorted or a sorted T cell fraction (not recorded which). All receptors derive from a male donor with ankylosing spondylitis.

This clonotype was observed a handful of times. The rearrangement uses TRBV20-1 and TRBJ2-7; maybe TRBD1 (5 bases). The CDR3 has 12 residues. Germline V gene lookup returns CDR1 DFQATT and CDR2 SNEGSKA (reference sequence). The V end lost 6 bases, the J end lost 1 base, and 10 bases lay between the germline ends. DNA for the CDR3: TGCAGTGCCACCGGACATTCCTACGAGCAGTACTTC. Translation gives CSATGHSYEQYF.

V and J are TRBV20-1 and TRBJ2-1; tentatively, D is TRBD1 or TRBD2 (7 bases each). V lost 3 bases and J lost 7, with 28 bases in between. The CDR3 runs to 18 residues. From germline, CDR1 is DFQATT and CDR2 SNEGSKA (reference sequence). The CDR3 region is CSASRHGEGAVFLNEQFF. In DNA form, the CDR3 reads TGCAGTGCTAGTCGGCACGGGGAGGGGGCGGTTTTCTTGAATGAGCAGTTCTTC.

V is TRBV5-1 and J is TRBJ1-2; 12 bases fit TRBD1. This CDR3 comprises 17 residues. Germline CDR1 reads SGHRS; CDR2 reads YFSETQ. The trim removed 4 bases at V and 4 bases at J, leaving 11 bases unmatched. The CDR3, as DNA: TGCGCCAGCAGCGACCGGGACAGGGGGCTATTTTTCTATGGCTACACCTTC. Residues: CASSDRDRGLFFYGYTF.

In its sample, this clonotype was seen a few times. The chain combines TRBV5-1 with TRBJ2-7, with D uncertain. V was trimmed by 0 bases and J by 1 base, leaving 8 bases between them. The CDR3 consists of 14 residues. The germline CDR1 and CDR2 sequences are SGHRS and YFSETQ. As DNA, the CDR3 is TGCGCCAGCAGCTTGGGGCTGGCTTCCTACGAGCAGTACTTC. Residues: CASSLGLASYEQYF.

V and J are TRBV7-7 and TRBJ2-3, with a weak D call TRBD1 (6 bases). V dropped 2 bases and J dropped 2 bases, with 11 bases sitting between them. CDR1 SSHAT and CDR2 FNYEAQ come from the germline V gene (reference sequence). The CDR3 length is 15 residues. This CDR3 is CASSLSSGDTDTQYF. The CDR3, as DNA: TGTGCCAGCAGCTTATCATCAGGGGACACAGATACGCAGTATTTT. Filled out from reference TRBV7-7 and TRBJ2-3, the complete variable domain reads GAGVSQSPRYKVTKRGQDVTLRCDPISSHATLYWYQQALGQGPEFLTYFNYEAQPDKSGLPSDRFSAERPEGSISTLTIQRTEQRDSAMYRCASSLSSGDTDTQYFGPGTRLTVL.

This clonotype was seen at least ten times. The chain is built from TRBV12-3 or TRBV12-4 and TRBJ1-1; no definite D call. Trimming pared 6 bases from V and 2 bases from J, leaving 10 bases between. The CDR3 consists of 13 residues. CDR3 region: CASSTESNTEAFF. In DNA, the CDR3 is TGTGCCAGCAGCACAGAATCCAACACTGAAGCTTTCTTT.

This clonotype was detected a few times. CDR3 sequence: CASSLDRSYTGELFF. For the CDR3, the DNA is TGTGCCAGCAGCTTAGATCGGAGCTACACCGGGGAGCTGTTTTTT. This chain joins TRBV11-2 and TRBJ2-2, with D hard to call. The CDR3 length is 15 residues. V was cut by 0 bases and J by 3 bases, with 8 bases left in between. The germline CDR1 and CDR2 sequences are SGHAT and FQNNGV. The entire variable domain, with the rest obtained from reference TRBV11-2 and TRBJ2-2, is as follows: EAGVAQSPRYKIIEKRQSVAFWCNPISGHATLYWYQQILGQGPKLLIQFQNNGVVDDSQLPKDRFSAERLKGVDSTLKIQPAKLEDSAVYLCASSLDRSYTGELFFGEGSRLTVL.

This clonotype was seen a few times. V is TRBV5-1 and J is TRBJ2-7; unclear D gene. Germline values: CDR1 SGHRS, CDR2 YFSETQ. The V end was cut by 2 bases, the J end by 5 bases, with 11 bases between. The CDR3 consists of 13 residues. CDR3 sequence: CASSFSGGNEQYF. Here the CDR3 DNA reads TGCGCCAGCAGCTTTTCGGGCGGCAACGAGCAGTACTTC.

This clonotype was observed at least ten times. The chain recombines TRBV29-1 with TRBJ1-4, with 9 bases lining up with TRBD1. This CDR3 contains 13 residues. Germline loops: CDR1 SQVTM, CDR2 ANQGSEA. V dropped 7 bases and J dropped 8; count of bases not matched to a gene: 8. The CDR3 region has the DNA TGCAGCGCTTCTCCGGGACAGGGAGAAAAACTGTTTTTT. Amino acid sequence: CSASPGQGEKLFF. Full variable domain (missing parts from reference TRBV29-1 and TRBJ1-4): SAVISQKPSRDICQRGTSLTIQCQVDSQVTMMFWYRQQPGQSLTLIATANQGSEATYESGFVIDKFPISRPNLTFSTLTVSNMSPEDSSIYLCSASPGQGEKLFFGSGTQLSVL.

This clonotype was counted between two and nine times. J is TRBJ1-4 and V is TRBV29-1; D is perhaps TRBD1 (5 bases). Germline-derived CDR1 and CDR2 are SQVTM and ANQGSEA. V shed 5 bases and J shed 2 bases, with 9 bases lying between them. The CDR3 extends over 13 amino acids. In DNA, the CDR3 is TGCAGCGTTTCAAGGGGTACTAATGAAAAACTGTTTTTT. It specifies CSVSRGTNEKLFF.

This chain links TRBV7-3 with TRBJ2-3, with D possibly being TRBD2 (5 bases). The CDR3 totals 15 residues. The germline CDR1 and CDR2 sequences are SGHTA and FQGTGA. V was trimmed by 1 base and J by 1 base, leaving 9 bases between them. The CDR3 sequence is CASSLNQLGTDTQYF. DNA for the CDR3: TGTGCCAGCAGCTTAAATCAACTAGGCACAGATACGCAGTATTTT.

This chain joins TRBV29-1 and TRBJ1-1, with a possible D match to TRBD1 (6 bases). The V end lost 8 bases, the J end lost 7 bases, and 14 bases lay between the germline ends. The CDR3 is made up of 11 amino acids. Germline-derived CDR1 and CDR2 are SQVTM and ANQGSEA. This CDR3 is CSIHPTGEAFF. In nucleotides, the CDR3 is TGCAGCATCCATCCGACAGGTGAAGCTTTCTTT.

This clonotype was observed a handful of times. The chain recombines TRBV20-1 with TRBJ2-3; 8 bases line up with TRBD2. The CDR3 spans 14 residues. With V trimmed by 3 bases and J by 4 bases, 6 bases remained unmatched. Germline loops: CDR1 DFQATT, CDR2 SNEGSKA (reference sequence). The CDR3 region has the DNA TGCAGTGCTAGTCCGGGAGGGCCAGCAGATACGCAGTATTTT. Its protein is CSASPGGPADTQYF.

The chain recombines TRBV20-1 with TRBJ1-4; 7 nucleotides align to TRBD1. The germline gives CDR1 DFQATT, CDR2 SNEGSKA (reference sequence). The CDR3 length is 13 residues. Trimming cost V 0 bases and J 10 bases; bases outside gene matches: 5. CDR3: CSARDQAGGKLFF. The CDR3 nucleotides read TGCAGTGCTAGAGATCAGGCAGGGGGAAAACTGTTTTTT.

This clonotype has a handful of counts. The V gene is TRBV2, the J gene TRBJ1-1; no firm D call. CDR3 length: 15 residues. V lost 1 base, J lost 3 bases, and 12 bases lay in between. Germline V CDR1 and CDR2: SNHLY, FYNNEI. The CDR3 region has the DNA TGTGCCAGCAGTGAAGTAGTCGACACATACACTGAAGCTTTCTTT. This gives the protein CASSEVVDTYTEAFF.

The V gene is TRBV11-2, the J gene TRBJ2-1; the match to TRBD2 covers 10 bases. Germline V CDR1 and CDR2: SGHAT, FQNNGV. The CDR3 consists of 13 residues. Trimming cost V 5 bases and J 12 bases; bases outside gene matches: 7. The CDR3 DNA reads TGTGCCAGCAGCGAAGCGGGGGGGAACTGGCAGTTCTTC. Encoded protein: CASSEAGGNWQFF.

The chain combines TRBV27 with TRBJ1-2; 9 bases are a match to TRBD1. The CDR3 loop spans 15 amino acids. Germline lookup yields CDR1 MNHEY and CDR2 SMNVEV (reference sequence). V lost 6 bases, J lost 8 bases, and 13 bases stayed unmatched. CDR3 sequence reads: CASSPYGTGSGGYTF. CDR3 bases: TGTGCCAGCAGCCCCTACGGGACAGGGTCTGGGGGCTACACCTTC.

This clonotype turned up a few times. This chain links TRBV24-1 with TRBJ2-1, with TRBD2 matching 9 bases. V gave up 5 bases and J gave up 7 bases; unmatched junction bases: 14. The CDR3 runs 17 residues. The germline CDR1 and CDR2 sequences are KGHDR and SFDVKD. The CDR3 DNA is TGTGCCACCAGTGCCGCCCTAGCGGGAAGAGGGGGGAATGAGCAGTTCTTC. It codes for CATSAALAGRGGNEQFF.

A few counts support this clonotype. The chain employs TRBV7-9 and TRBJ2-1; tentative D call: TRBD1 (5 bases). The CDR3 loop spans 16 amino acids. Trimming stripped 5 bases from V and 0 bases from J, with 14 bases between. Germline CDR1 and CDR2: SEHNR and FQNEAQ (reference sequence). CDR3 sequence: CASSTHRQSSYNEQFF. As DNA, the CDR3 is TGTGCCAGCAGCACCCATCGACAGAGCTCCTACAATGAGCAGTTCTTC.

The chain uses TRBV20-1 and TRBJ1-5; 11 bases line up with TRBD1. V lost 1 base and J lost 0; bases outside the gene matches: 2. Looked up from germline, CDR1 is DFQATT and CDR2 is SNEGSKA (reference sequence). The CDR3 length is 16 residues. The CDR3 protein is CSARAGQGASNQPQHF. CDR3 DNA: TGCAGTGCTAGAGCAGGACAGGGGGCTAGCAATCAGCCCCAGCATTTT.

The chain carries TRBV24-1 and TRBJ2-1; D is perhaps TRBD1 (5 bases). The CDR3 spans 14 residues. Germline V gives CDR1 KGHDR, CDR2 SFDVKD. V lost 4 bases and J 10 bases, leaving 16 bases between the germline ends. The CDR3 DNA is TGTGCCACCAGTGAAGGGGCGTACGGATGGGAGCAGTTCTTC. Encoded protein: CATSEGAYGWEQFF.

This clonotype occurred a few times. The V call is TRBV4-2, the J call TRBJ1-2, with 7 positions matching TRBD1. The CDR3 loop spans 16 amino acids. From germline, CDR1 is LGHNA and CDR2 YNFKEQ. Trimming at V came to 4 bases and at J to 6 bases, leaving 14 bases not matched to a gene. The chain's CDR3 is CASSRQITGVWNGYTF. DNA for the CDR3: TGTGCCAGCAGCCGACAAATTACAGGGGTTTGGAATGGCTACACCTTC.

This chain joins TRBV7-6 and TRBJ2-1; 8 bases are shared with TRBD2. Germline loops: CDR1 SGHVS, CDR2 FNYEAQ. Trimming cost V 5 bases and J 7 bases; bases outside gene matches: 13. The CDR3 sequence is 16 residues long. The CDR3 loop is CASSVQAGALGNEQFF. CDR3 DNA: TGTGCCAGCAGCGTTCAAGCGGGGGCCTTGGGGAATGAGCAGTTCTTC.

In its sample, this clonotype was seen once. V is TRBV18 and J is TRBJ2-7; 9 nucleotides line up with TRBD1. After removal of 5 bases from V and 3 bases from J, the junction contained 11 bases not matched to a gene. Germline V gives CDR1 KGHSH, CDR2 LQKENI. The CDR3 length is 16 residues. The CDR3 DNA reads as TGTGCCAGCTCAACTGTACCTTGGACAGGGGTCTACGAGCAGTACTTC. Residues: CASSTVPWTGVYEQYF.